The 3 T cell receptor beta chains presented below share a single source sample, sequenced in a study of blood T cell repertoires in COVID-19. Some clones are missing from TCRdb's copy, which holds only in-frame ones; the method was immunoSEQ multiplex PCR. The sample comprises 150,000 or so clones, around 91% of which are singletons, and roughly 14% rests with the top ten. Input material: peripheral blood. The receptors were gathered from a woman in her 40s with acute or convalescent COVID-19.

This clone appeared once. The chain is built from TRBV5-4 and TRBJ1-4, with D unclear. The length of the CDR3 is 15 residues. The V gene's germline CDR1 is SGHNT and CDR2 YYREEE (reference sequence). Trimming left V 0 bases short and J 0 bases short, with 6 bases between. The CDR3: CASSLDGTTNEKLFF. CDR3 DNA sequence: TGTGCCAGCAGCTTGGACGGGACAACTAATGAAAAACTGTTTTTT.

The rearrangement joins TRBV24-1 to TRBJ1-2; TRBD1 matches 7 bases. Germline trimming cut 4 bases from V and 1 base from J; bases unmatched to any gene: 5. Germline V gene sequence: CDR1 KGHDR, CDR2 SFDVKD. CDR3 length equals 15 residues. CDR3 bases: TGTGCCACCAGTGACAGCAGACAGGGTAACTATGGCTACACCTTC. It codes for CATSDSRQGNYGYTF.

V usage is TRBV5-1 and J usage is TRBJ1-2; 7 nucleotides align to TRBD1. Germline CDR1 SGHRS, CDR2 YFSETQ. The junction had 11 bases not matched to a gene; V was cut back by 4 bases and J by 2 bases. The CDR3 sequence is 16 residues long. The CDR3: CASSHERGQENYGYTF. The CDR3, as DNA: TGCGCCAGCAGCCATGAGAGAGGACAGGAGAACTATGGCTACACCTTC.